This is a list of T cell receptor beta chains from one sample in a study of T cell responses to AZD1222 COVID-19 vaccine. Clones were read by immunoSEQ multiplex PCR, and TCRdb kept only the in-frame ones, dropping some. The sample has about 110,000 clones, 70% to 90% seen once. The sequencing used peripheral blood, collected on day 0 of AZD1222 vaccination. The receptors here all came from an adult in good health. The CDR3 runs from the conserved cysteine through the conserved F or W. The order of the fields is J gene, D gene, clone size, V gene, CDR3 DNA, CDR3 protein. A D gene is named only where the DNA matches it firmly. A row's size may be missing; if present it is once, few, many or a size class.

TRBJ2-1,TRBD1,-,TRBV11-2,TGTGCCAGCAGCCCATTCCGGGACAGGCCCCATAATGAGCAGTTCTTC,CASSPFRDRPHNEQFF
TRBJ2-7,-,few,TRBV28,TGTGCCAGCAGTGAGGGAGGTACCTACGAGCAGTACTTC,CASSEGGTYEQYF
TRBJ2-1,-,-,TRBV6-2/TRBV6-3,TGTGCCAGCAGTTCCCTATCGGGTGGGAGGTTCTTC,CASSSLSGGRFF
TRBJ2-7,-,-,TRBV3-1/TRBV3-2,TGTGCCAGCAGCCCCCCCGGGGGCCTACTACGGGGGCAGTACTTC,CASSPPGGLLRGQYF
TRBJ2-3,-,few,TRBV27,TGTGCCAGCAGTTTAACAATGACAGATACGCAGTATTTT,CASSLTMTDTQYF
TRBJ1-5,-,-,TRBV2,TGTGCCAGCAGAGCCGACAGAGGGCTAAATCAGCCCCAGCATTTT,CASRADRGLNQPQHF
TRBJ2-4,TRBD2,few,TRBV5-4,TGTGCCAGCAGCTTTGCTAGCGGAGCCAAAAACATTCAGTACTTC,CASSFASGAKNIQYF
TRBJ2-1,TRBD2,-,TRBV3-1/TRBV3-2,TGTGCCAGCAGCCAGTCTAGCGGGCCCCTCGCAAATGAGCAGTTCTTC,CASSQSSGPLANEQFF
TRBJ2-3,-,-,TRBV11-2,TGTGCCAGCACCCCCCCGCGCCCCCGGGGCACAGATACGCAGTATTTT,CASTPPRPRGTDTQYF
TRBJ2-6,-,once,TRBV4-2,TGTGCCAGCAGCCCAAGACTCCTCGCCAACTCTGGGGCCAACGTCCTGACTTTC,CASSPRLLANSGANVLTF
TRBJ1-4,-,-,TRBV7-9,TGTGCCAGCAGCTTAACGGGCGGCGGGGAGAAACTGTTTTTT,CASSLTGGGEKLFF
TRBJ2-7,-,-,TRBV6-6,TGTGCCAGCAGATTGTACTACGAGCAGTACTTC,CASRLYYEQYF
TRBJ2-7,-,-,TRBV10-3,TGTGCCTCACAGGTCCCCCCTTACGAGCAGTACTTC,CASQVPPYEQYF
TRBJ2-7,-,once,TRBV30,TGTGCCTGGAGTCCTCAGGGCTACGAGCAGTACTTC,CAWSPQGYEQYF
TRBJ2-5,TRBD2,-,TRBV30,TGTGCCTGGAAAGGACTAGCGGCACAAGAAGAGACCCAGTACTTC,CAWKGLAAQEETQYF
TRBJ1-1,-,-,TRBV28,TGTGCCAGCAGTTTTGCACAGAGTCACACTGAAGCTTTCTTT,CASSFAQSHTEAFF